Listed below are T cell receptor beta chains from one sample, sequenced in a study of blood T cell repertoires in COVID-19. Generated by immunoSEQ multiplex PCR, the TCRdb table keeps only in-frame clones and is missing some. In the table there are a few hundred thousand clones, roughly 84% of which are singletons. Sequenced sample: peripheral blood. These receptors were obtained from a human donor in a cohort sampled during active COVID-19. CDR3s include the opening cysteine and the closing phenylalanine or tryptophan. D genes are given only for firm matches. The listing skips clone size in some rows; elsewhere it reads once, few, many or a size class.

CDR3nt: TGCGCCAGCAGCCAACAGCTGACAGGGTTCCAGCCCCAGCATTTT; CDR3aa: CASSQQLTGFQPQHF; j_gene: TRBJ1-5; d_gene: TRBD1; abundance: .; v_gene: TRBV4-1
CDR3nt: TGTGCCAGCAGTTACTCGACAGTAAATCAGCCCCAGCATTTT; CDR3aa: CASSYSTVNQPQHF; j_gene: TRBJ1-5; d_gene: .; abundance: .; v_gene: TRBV6-6
CDR3nt: TGTGCCAGCAGTACTATGGGGACTAGCGGCCAAGAGACCCAGTACTTC; CDR3aa: CASSTMGTSGQETQYF; j_gene: TRBJ2-5; d_gene: TRBD2; abundance: .; v_gene: TRBV2
CDR3nt: TGTGCCAGCAGTCATTACGGGTTGAACACTGAAGCTTTCTTT; CDR3aa: CASSHYGLNTEAFF; j_gene: TRBJ1-1; d_gene: .; abundance: .; v_gene: TRBV6-2/TRBV6-3
CDR3nt: TGCGCCAGCTTTACTAGCGGGACCACAGATACGCAGTATTTT; CDR3aa: CASFTSGTTDTQYF; j_gene: TRBJ2-3; d_gene: TRBD2; abundance: .; v_gene: TRBV5-1
CDR3nt: TGTGCCAGCAGCTCCGGGACAGGGAGCCAAGAGACCCAGTACTTC; CDR3aa: CASSSGTGSQETQYF; j_gene: TRBJ2-5; d_gene: TRBD1; abundance: .; v_gene: TRBV11-2
CDR3nt: TGTGCCAGCACCCCGGGGGGGCGGGAACAAGAGACCCAGTACTTC; CDR3aa: CASTPGGREQETQYF; j_gene: TRBJ2-5; d_gene: TRBD2; abundance: .; v_gene: TRBV27
CDR3nt: TGTGCCAGCAGTGAAATGGCAGGTGTTAATTCACCCCTCCACTTT; CDR3aa: CASSEMAGVNSPLHF; j_gene: TRBJ1-6; d_gene: .; abundance: .; v_gene: TRBV6-1
CDR3nt: TGTGCCAGCAGCTTTTCGGGACAGGGCCTTCCTGGGCGGAGCGTCCTGACTTTC; CDR3aa: CASSFSGQGLPGRSVLTF; j_gene: TRBJ2-6; d_gene: TRBD1; abundance: .; v_gene: TRBV7-2
CDR3nt: TGTGCCAGCAGCCCCCCGGAGACCCTTAGAGGGACCCAGTACTTC; CDR3aa: CASSPPETLRGTQYF; j_gene: TRBJ2-5; d_gene: .; abundance: .; v_gene: TRBV7-2
CDR3nt: TGTGCCAGCAGCGCCTCCATGGGGAGGCAGGGAGGAGAGACCCAGTACTTC; CDR3aa: CASSASMGRQGGETQYF; j_gene: TRBJ2-5; d_gene: .; abundance: .; v_gene: TRBV7-8
CDR3nt: TGTGCCAGCAGACTGACAGGACCTAACTATGGCTACACCTTC; CDR3aa: CASRLTGPNYGYTF; j_gene: TRBJ1-2; d_gene: .; abundance: .; v_gene: TRBV6-5
CDR3nt: TGTGCCAGCAGTGAAGACAGGGCGCGAGGCAATCAGCCCCAGCATTTT; CDR3aa: CASSEDRARGNQPQHF; j_gene: TRBJ1-5; d_gene: .; abundance: .; v_gene: TRBV2
CDR3nt: TGTGCCAGCAGGACGGGACAGGGTGGTTTGAAGACCCAGTACTTC; CDR3aa: CASRTGQGGLKTQYF; j_gene: TRBJ2-5; d_gene: TRBD1; abundance: .; v_gene: TRBV28
CDR3nt: TGTGCCAGCAGCTCCAGGGGCTATGGCTACACCTTC; CDR3aa: CASSSRGYGYTF; j_gene: TRBJ1-2; d_gene: .; abundance: .; v_gene: TRBV7-2
CDR3nt: TGTGCCAGCAGCCACCTTAGGGGCGATTTGACGGGTGAAGCTTTCTTT; CDR3aa: CASSHLRGDLTGEAFF; j_gene: TRBJ1-1; d_gene: .; abundance: once; v_gene: TRBV7-2
CDR3nt: TGCAGTGCTAGTCGACAGTTCTTAAATCAGCCCCAGCATTTT; CDR3aa: CSASRQFLNQPQHF; j_gene: TRBJ1-5; d_gene: .; abundance: .; v_gene: TRBV20-1
CDR3nt: TGTGCCAGCAGCGGGGACAGGGAGGGTGATGGCTACACCTTC; CDR3aa: CASSGDREGDGYTF; j_gene: TRBJ1-2; d_gene: TRBD1; abundance: .; v_gene: TRBV7-9
CDR3nt: TGTGCCAGCAGCGGACGAGGGACAGACAGCTCCTACAATGAGCAGTTCTTC; CDR3aa: CASSGRGTDSSYNEQFF; j_gene: TRBJ2-1; d_gene: .; abundance: .; v_gene: TRBV21-1
CDR3nt: TGTGCCAGCAGTCCGGACAGGAGGTATGGCTACACCTTC; CDR3aa: CASSPDRRYGYTF; j_gene: TRBJ1-2; d_gene: TRBD1; abundance: .; v_gene: TRBV12-3/TRBV12-4
CDR3nt: TGTGCCAGCAGTTTAGTGGCGGTCTCAAACTATGGCTACACCTTC; CDR3aa: CASSLVAVSNYGYTF; j_gene: TRBJ1-2; d_gene: .; abundance: once; v_gene: TRBV28
CDR3nt: TGTGCCAGCAGTTACCTCTTGAGGGGGCCGTATGAAGCTTTCTTT; CDR3aa: CASSYLLRGPYEAFF; j_gene: TRBJ1-1; d_gene: TRBD1; abundance: .; v_gene: TRBV6-5
CDR3nt: TGTGCCAGCAGCCACCGCGGGCGTACGAAAAACATTCAGTACTTC; CDR3aa: CASSHRGRTKNIQYF; j_gene: TRBJ2-4; d_gene: .; abundance: .; v_gene: TRBV3-1/TRBV3-2
CDR3nt: TGTGCCAGCAGCACCCGAAGGACAGGGGAGCTCGAATCACCCCTCCACTTT; CDR3aa: CASSTRRTGELESPLHF; j_gene: TRBJ1-6; d_gene: .; abundance: .; v_gene: TRBV21-1
CDR3nt: TGTGCCAGCTCACGGGGACAGGGCCAAGAGACCCAGTACTTC; CDR3aa: CASSRGQGQETQYF; j_gene: TRBJ2-5; d_gene: TRBD1; abundance: .; v_gene: TRBV18